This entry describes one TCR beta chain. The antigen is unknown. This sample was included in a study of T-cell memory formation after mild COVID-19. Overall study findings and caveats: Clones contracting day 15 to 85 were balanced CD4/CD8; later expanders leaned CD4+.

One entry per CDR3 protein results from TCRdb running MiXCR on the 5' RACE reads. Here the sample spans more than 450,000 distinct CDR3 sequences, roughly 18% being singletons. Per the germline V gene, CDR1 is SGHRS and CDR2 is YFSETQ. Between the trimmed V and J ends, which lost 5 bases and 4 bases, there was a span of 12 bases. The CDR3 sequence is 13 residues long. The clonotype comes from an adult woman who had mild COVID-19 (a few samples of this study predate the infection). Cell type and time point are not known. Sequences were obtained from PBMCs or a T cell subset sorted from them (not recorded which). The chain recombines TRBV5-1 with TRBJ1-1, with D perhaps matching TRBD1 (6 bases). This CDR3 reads CASRAGEVTEAFF. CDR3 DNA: TGCGCCAGCAGAGCAGGGGAGGTCACTGAAGCTTTCTTT.